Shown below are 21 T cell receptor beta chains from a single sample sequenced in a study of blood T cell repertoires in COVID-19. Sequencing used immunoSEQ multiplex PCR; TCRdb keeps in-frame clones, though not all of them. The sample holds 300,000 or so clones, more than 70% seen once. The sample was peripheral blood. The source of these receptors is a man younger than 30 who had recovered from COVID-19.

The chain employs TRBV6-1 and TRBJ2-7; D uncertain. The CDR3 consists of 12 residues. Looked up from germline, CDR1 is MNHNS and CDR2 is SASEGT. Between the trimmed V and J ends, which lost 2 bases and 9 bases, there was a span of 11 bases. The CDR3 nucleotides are TGTGCCAGCAGTGAATCGGGTTTGGGGCAGTACTTC. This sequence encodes CASSESGLGQYF.

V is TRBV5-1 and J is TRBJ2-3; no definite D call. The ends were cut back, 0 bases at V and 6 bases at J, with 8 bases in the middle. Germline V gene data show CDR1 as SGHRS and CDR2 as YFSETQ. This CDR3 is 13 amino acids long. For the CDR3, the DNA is TGCGCCAGCAGCTTGGACAGATTCGATACGCAGTATTTT. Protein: CASSLDRFDTQYF.

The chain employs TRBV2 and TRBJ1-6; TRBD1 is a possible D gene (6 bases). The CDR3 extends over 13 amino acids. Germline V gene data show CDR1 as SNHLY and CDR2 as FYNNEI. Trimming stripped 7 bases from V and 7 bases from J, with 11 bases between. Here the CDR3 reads CASKAGVNSPLHF. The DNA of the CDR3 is TGTGCCAGCAAGGCAGGGGTGAATTCACCCCTCCACTTT. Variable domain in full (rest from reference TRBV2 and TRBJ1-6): EPEVTQTPSHQVTQMGQEVILRCVPISNHLYFYWYRQILGQKVEFLVSFYNNEISEKSEIFDDQFSVERPDGSNFTLKIRSTKLEDSAMYFCASKAGVNSPLHFGNGTRLTVT.

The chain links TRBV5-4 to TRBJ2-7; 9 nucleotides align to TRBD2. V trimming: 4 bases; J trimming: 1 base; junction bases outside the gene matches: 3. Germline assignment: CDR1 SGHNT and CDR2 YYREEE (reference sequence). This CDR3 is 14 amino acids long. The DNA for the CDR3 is TGTGCCAGCAGCCATAGCGGGAGTTCCTACGAGCAGTACTTC. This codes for CASSHSGSSYEQYF.

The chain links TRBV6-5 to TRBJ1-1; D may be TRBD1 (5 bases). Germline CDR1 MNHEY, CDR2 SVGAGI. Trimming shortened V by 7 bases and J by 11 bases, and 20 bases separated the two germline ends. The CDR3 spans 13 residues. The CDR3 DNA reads TGTGCCAGCAAAGTGGCCGGGGGTGAAAGTGCTTTCTTT. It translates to CASKVAGGESAFF.

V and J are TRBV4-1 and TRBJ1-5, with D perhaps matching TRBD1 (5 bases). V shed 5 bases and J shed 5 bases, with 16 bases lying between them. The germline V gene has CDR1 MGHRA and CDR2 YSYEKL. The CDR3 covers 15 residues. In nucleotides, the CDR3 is TGCGCCAGCAGCGGCGGCAGGGAAGGCCATCAGCCCCAGCATTTT. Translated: CASSGGREGHQPQHF.

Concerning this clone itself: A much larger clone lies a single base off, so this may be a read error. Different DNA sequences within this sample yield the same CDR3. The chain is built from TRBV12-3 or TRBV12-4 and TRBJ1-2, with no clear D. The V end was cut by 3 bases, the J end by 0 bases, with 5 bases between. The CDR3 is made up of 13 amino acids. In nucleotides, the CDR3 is TGTGCCAGCAGTTTCTCAGCTAACTATGGCTACACCTTC. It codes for CASSFSANYGYTF.

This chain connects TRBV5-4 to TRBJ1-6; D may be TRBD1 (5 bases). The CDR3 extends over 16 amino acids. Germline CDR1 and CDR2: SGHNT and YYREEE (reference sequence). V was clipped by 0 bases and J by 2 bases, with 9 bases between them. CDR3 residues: CASSLGGGAYNSPLHF. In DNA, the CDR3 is TGTGCCAGCAGCTTGGGTGGGGGGGCCTATAATTCACCCCTCCACTTT.

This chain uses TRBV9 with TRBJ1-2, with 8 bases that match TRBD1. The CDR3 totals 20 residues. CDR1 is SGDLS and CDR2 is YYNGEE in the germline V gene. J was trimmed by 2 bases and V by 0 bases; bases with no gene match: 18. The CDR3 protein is CASSVGIIGTGTGRNYGYTF. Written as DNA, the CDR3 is TGTGCCAGCAGCGTAGGCATAATAGGGACCGGGACAGGACGAAACTATGGCTACACCTTC.

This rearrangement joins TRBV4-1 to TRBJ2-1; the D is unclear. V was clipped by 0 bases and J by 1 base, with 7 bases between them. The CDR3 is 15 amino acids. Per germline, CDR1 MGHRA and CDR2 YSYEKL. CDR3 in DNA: TGCGCCAGCAGCCAAGATCCAGTATCCTACAATGAGCAGTTCTTC. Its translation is CASSQDPVSYNEQFF.

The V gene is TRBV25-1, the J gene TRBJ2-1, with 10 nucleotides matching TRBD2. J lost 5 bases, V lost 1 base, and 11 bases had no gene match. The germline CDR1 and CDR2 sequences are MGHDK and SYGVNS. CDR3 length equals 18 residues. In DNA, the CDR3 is TGTGCCAGCAGTGAATTGGGGGAACTAGCGGGGCCAAACAATGAGCAGTTCTTC. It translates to CASSELGELAGPNNEQFF.

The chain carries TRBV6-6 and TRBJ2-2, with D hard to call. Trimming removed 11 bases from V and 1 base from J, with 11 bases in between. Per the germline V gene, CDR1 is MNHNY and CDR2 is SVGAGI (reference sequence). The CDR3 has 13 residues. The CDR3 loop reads CAHLNQNTGELFF. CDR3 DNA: TGTGCCCACTTAAATCAGAACACCGGGGAGCTGTTTTTT.

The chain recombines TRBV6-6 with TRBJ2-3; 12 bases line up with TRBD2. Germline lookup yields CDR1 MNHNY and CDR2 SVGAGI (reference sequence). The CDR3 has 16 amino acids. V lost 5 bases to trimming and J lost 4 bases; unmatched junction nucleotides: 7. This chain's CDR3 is CASSRLAGVLADTQYF. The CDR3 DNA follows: TGTGCCAGCAGTCGACTAGCGGGGGTTCTGGCAGATACGCAGTATTTT.

The CDR3 region is CASKGLATGEQYF. The CDR3 DNA is TGTGCCAGCAAGGGGCTCGCGACCGGCGAGCAGTACTTC. The J gene is TRBJ2-7, the V gene TRBV7-9, with a tentative D call TRBD1 (5 bases). The ends were cut back, 7 bases at V and 6 bases at J, with 16 bases in the middle. The CDR3 is 13 amino acids. Germline V gene data show CDR1 as SEHNR and CDR2 as FQNEAQ (reference sequence).

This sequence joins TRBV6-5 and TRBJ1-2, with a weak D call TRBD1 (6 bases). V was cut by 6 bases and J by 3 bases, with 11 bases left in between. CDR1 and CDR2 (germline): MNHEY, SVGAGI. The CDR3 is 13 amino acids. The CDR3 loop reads CASRLDSDYGYTF. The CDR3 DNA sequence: TGTGCCAGCAGATTGGACAGTGACTATGGCTACACCTTC.

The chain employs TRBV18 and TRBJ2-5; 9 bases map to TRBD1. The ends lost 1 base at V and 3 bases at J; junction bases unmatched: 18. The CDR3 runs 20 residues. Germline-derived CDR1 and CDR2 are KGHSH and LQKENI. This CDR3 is CASSPQEGTGKRKGKETQYF. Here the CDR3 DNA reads TGTGCCAGCTCACCACAGGAAGGGACAGGGAAGAGGAAGGGGAAAGAGACCCAGTACTTC.

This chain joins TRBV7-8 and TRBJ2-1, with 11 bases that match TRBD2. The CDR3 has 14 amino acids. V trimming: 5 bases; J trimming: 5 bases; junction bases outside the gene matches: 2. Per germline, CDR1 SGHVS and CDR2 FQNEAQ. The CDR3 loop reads CASSASGGHNEQFF. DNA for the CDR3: TGTGCCAGCAGCGCTAGCGGGGGGCACAATGAGCAGTTCTTC.

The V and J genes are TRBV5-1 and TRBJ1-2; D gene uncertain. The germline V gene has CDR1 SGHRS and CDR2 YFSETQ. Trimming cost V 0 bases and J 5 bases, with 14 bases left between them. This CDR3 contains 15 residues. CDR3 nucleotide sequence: TGCGCCAGCAGCTTGGTTCCCGGGGAGGGATATGGCTACACCTTC. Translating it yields CASSLVPGEGYGYTF. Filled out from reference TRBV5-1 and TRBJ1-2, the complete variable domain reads KAGVTQTPRYLIKTRGQQVTLSCSPISGHRSVSWYQQTPGQGLQFLFEYFSETQRNKGNFPGRFSGRQFSNSRSEMNVSTLELGDSALYLCASSLVPGEGYGYTFGSGTRLTVV.

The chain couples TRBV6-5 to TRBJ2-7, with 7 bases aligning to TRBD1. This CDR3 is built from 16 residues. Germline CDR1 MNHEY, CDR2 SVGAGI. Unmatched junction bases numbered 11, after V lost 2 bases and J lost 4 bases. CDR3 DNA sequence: TGTGCCAGCAGTTACGCCCGGGACAGCCCCGAATACGAGCAGTACTTC. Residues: CASSYARDSPEYEQYF.

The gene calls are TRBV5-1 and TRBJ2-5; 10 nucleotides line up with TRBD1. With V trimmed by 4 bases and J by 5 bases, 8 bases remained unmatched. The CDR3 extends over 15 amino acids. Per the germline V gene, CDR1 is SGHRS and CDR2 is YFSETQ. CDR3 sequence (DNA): TGCGCCAGCAGCATCCGACAGGGGGCGATTGAGACCCAGTACTTC. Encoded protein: CASSIRQGAIETQYF.

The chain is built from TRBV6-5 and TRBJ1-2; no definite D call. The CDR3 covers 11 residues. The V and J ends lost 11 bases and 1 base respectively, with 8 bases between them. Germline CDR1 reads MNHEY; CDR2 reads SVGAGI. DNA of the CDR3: TGTGCCGTCGGGATTAACTATGGCTACACCTTC. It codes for CAVGINYGYTF.